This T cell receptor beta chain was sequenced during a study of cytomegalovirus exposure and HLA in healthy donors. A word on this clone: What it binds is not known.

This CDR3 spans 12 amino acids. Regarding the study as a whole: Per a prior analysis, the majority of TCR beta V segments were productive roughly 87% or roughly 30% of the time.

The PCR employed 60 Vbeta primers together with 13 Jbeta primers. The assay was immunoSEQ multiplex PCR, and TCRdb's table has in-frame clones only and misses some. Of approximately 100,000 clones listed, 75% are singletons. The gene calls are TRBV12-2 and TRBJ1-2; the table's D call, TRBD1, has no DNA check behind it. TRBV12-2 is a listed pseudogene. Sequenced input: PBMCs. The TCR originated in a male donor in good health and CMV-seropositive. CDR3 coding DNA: TGTGCAAGTCGCGGCCCTGACTATGGCTACACCTTC. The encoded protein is CASRGPDYGYTF.